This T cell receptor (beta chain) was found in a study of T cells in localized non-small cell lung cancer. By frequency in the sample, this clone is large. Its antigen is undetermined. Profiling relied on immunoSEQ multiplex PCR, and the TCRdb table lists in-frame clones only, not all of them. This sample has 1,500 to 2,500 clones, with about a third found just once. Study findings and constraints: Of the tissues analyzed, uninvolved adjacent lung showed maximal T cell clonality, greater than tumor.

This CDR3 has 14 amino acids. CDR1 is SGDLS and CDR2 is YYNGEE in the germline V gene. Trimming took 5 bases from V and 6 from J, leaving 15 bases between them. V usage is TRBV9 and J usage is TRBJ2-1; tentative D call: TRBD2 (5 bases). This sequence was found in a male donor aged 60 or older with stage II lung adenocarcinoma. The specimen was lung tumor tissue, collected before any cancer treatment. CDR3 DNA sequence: TGTGCCAGCAGTGAAGATTCTAGCAGCAATGAGCAGTTCTTC. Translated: CASSEDSSSNEQFF.